Following are 3 T cell receptor beta chains from one sample sequenced in a study of cytomegalovirus exposure and HLA in healthy donors. PCR used 60 Vbeta primers and 13 Jbeta primers. The data were produced by immunoSEQ multiplex PCR, yet TCRdb's version contains in-frame clones alone and is incomplete. Here the sample spans more than 95,000 clones, about 80% being singletons. The specimen was PBMCs. All receptors come from a woman in her forties or fifties in good health and CMV-seronegative.

This clone was found once. The gene calls are TRBV10-3 and TRBJ1-2, with 8 bases fitting TRBD1. Germline CDR1 is ENHRY and CDR2 is SYGVKD. The V gene end was trimmed by 2 bases and the J gene end by 1 base; junction bases not matched to a gene: 6. The CDR3 runs 16 residues. CDR3 sequence reads: CAISEGRGPNNYGYTF. Here the CDR3 DNA reads TGTGCCATCAGTGAGGGCAGGGGGCCAAATAACTATGGCTACACCTTC.

The chain carries TRBV13 and TRBJ2-7; D perhaps matches TRBD1 (5 bases). The length of the CDR3 is 13 residues. CDR1 is PRHDT, CDR2 FYEKMQ, per germline (reference sequence). Trimming left V 3 bases short and J 7 bases short, with 13 bases between. The CDR3 reads CASSFGALMEQYF. CDR3 coding DNA: TGTGCCAGCAGCTTTGGGGCGCTTATGGAGCAGTACTTC.

The rearrangement joins TRBV28 to TRBJ2-7; TRBD1 agrees at 9 bases. The V segment lost 4 bases and the J segment 2 bases; nucleotides outside the gene matches: 6. CDR1 and CDR2 (germline): MDHEN, SYDVKM. This CDR3 has 15 amino acids. The CDR3 region is CASSSRDRVAYEQYF. The CDR3 bases are TGTGCCAGCAGTTCCCGGGACAGGGTCGCCTACGAGCAGTACTTC.